This T cell receptor (beta chain) was retrieved from a study of blood T cell repertoires in COVID-19. Methods used by the authors: Cell counts per sample came from amplifying reference gene primers. Profiled with immunoSEQ multiplex PCR; TCRdb holds only in-frame clones, not every one. V and J calls and clone size are given by that table; D and trimming were obtained from the DNA. Counted here are about 160,000 clones, about 92% occurring once; the ten biggest clones make up under 2%. V lost 3 bases and J lost 3, with 12 bases in between. The V gene's germline CDR1 is LNHDA and CDR2 SQIVND (reference sequence). CDR3 length equals 14 residues. In regard to this clone: Other nucleotide sequences in the sample specify the same CDR3.

The clonotype comes from a woman in her sixties or seventies with COVID-19, enrolled during active disease. The sample taken for sequencing was peripheral blood. The chain combines TRBV19 with TRBJ2-7, with D perhaps matching TRBD1 (7 bases). CDR3: CASSIRQGGYEQYF. The CDR3 DNA reads as TGTGCCAGTAGTATCCGGCAGGGGGGCTACGAGCAGTACTTC.